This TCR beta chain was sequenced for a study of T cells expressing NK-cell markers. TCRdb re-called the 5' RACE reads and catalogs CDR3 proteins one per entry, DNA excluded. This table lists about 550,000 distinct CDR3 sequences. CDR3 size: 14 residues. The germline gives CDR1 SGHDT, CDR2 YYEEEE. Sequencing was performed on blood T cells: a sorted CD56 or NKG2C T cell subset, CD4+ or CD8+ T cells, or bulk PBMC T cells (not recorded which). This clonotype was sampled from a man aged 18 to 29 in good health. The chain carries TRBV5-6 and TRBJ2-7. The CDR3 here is CASSLQGRTHEQYF. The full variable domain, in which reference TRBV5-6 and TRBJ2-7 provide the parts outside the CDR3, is DAGVTQSPTHLIKTRGQQVTLRCSPKSGHDTVSWYQQALGQGPQFIFQYYEEEERQRGNFPDRFSGHQFPNYSSELNVNALLLGDSALYLCASSLQGRTHEQYFGPGTRLTVT.